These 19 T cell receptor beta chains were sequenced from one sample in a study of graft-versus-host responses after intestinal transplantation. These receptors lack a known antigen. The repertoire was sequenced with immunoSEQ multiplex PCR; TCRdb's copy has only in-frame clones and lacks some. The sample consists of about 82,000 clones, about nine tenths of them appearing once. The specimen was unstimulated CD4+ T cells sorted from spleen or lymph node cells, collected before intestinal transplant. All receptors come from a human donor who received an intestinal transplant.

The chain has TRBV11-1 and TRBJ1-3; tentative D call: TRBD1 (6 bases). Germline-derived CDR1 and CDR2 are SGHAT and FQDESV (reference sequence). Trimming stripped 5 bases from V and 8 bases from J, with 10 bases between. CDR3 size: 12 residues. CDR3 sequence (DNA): TGTGCCAGCAGCCTCAGGGGAGACACCATATATTTT. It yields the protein CASSLRGDTIYF.

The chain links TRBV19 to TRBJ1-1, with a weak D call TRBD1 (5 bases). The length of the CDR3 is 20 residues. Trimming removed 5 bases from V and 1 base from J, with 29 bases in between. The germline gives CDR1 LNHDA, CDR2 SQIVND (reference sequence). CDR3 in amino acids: CASSWENPRERLSRNTEAFF. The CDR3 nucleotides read TGTGCCAGTAGTTGGGAAAATCCCAGGGAAAGGTTGTCGAGGAACACTGAAGCTTTCTTT.

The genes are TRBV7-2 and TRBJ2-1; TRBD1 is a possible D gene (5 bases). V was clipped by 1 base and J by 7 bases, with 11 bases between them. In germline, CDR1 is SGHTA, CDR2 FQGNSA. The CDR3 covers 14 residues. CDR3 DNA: TGTGCCAGCAGCTTAGTCAGGGTCCGGAATGAGCAGTTCTTC. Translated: CASSLVRVRNEQFF.

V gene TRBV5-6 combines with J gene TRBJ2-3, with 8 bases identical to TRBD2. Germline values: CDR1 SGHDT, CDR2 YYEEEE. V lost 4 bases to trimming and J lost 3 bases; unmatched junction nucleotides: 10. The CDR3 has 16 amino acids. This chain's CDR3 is CASSTPGGGKTDTQYF. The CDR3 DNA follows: TGTGCCAGCAGCACCCCGGGAGGGGGGAAGACAGATACGCAGTATTTT.

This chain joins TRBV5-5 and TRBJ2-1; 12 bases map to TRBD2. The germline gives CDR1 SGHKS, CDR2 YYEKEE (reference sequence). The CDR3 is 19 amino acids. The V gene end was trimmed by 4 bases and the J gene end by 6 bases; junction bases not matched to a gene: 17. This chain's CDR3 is CASSPKWGLAGLGGNEQFF. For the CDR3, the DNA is TGTGCCAGCAGCCCCAAATGGGGACTAGCGGGTCTAGGGGGCAATGAGCAGTTCTTC.

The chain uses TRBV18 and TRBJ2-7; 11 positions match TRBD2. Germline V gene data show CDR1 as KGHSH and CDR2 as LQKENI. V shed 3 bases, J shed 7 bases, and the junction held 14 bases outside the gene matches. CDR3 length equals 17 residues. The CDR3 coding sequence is TGTGCCAGCTCACCCGCCACCCCACTAGCGGGGGCAGGGGAGCAGTACTTC. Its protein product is CASSPATPLAGAGEQYF.

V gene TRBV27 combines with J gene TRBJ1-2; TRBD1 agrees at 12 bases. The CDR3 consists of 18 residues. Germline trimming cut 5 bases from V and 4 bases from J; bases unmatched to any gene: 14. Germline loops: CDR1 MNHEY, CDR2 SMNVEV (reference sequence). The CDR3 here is CASSAPGDRGHLGYGYTF. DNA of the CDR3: TGTGCCAGCAGTGCCCCGGGGGACAGGGGGCATTTAGGCTATGGCTACACCTTC.

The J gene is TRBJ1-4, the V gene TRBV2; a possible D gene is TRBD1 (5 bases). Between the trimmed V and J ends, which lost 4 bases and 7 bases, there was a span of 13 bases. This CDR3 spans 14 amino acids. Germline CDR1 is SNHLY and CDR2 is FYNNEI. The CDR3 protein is CASSGRVESEKLFF. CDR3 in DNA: TGTGCCAGCAGTGGCAGGGTAGAAAGTGAAAAACTGTTTTTT.

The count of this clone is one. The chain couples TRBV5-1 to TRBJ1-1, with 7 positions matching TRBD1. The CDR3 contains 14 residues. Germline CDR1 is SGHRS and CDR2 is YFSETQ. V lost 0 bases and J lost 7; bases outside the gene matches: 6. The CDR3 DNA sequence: TGCGCCAGCAGCTTGGGACAGGGAGAAGATGAAGCTTTCTTT. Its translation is CASSLGQGEDEAFF.

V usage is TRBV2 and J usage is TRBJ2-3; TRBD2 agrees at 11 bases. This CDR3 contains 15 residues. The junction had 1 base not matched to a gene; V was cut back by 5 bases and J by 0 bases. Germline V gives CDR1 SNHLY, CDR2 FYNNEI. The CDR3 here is CASSLAGGSTDTQYF. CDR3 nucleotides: TGTGCCAGCAGTTTAGCGGGGGGGAGCACAGATACGCAGTATTTT. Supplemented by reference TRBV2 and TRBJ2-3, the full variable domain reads EPEVTQTPSHQVTQMGQEVILRCVPISNHLYFYWYRQILGQKVEFLVSFYNNEISEKSEIFDDQFSVERPDGSNFTLKIRSTKLEDSAMYFCASSLAGGSTDTQYFGPGTRLTVL.

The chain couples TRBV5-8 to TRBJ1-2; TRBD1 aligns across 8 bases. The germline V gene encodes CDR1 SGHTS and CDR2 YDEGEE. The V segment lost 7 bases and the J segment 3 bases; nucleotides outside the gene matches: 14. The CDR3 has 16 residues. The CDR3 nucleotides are TGTGCCAGCGCGACAGGGGTAGGGGCGGGGGACTATGGCTACACCTTC. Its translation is CASATGVGAGDYGYTF.

The CDR3 reads CASSPRQGSTDTQYF. The CDR3 nucleotides are TGCGCCAGCAGCCCAAGACAGGGAAGCACAGATACGCAGTATTTT. The chain uses TRBV5-1 and TRBJ2-3; the match to TRBD1 covers 7 bases. After removal of 4 bases from V and 0 bases from J, the junction contained 5 bases not matched to a gene. The CDR3 has 15 amino acids. The germline CDR1 and CDR2 sequences are SGHRS and YFSETQ.

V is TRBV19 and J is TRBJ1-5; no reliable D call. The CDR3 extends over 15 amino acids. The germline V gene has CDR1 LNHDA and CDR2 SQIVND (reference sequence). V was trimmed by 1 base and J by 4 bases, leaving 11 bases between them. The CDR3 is CASSIGGGNNQPQHF. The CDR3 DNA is TGTGCCAGTAGTATAGGCGGAGGGAATAATCAGCCCCAGCATTTT.

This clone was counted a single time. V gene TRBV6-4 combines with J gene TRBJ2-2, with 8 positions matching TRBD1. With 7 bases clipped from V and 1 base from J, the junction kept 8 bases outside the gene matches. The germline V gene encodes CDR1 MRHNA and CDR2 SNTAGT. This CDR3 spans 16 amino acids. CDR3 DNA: TGTGCCAGCAAGAAAACCGGGACAGGGAACACCGGGGAGCTGTTTTTT. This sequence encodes CASKKTGTGNTGELFF.

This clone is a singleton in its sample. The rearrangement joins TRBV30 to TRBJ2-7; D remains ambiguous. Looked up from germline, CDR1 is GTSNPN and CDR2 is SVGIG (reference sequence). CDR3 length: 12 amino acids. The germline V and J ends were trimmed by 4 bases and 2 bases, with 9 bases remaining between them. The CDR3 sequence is CAWTLGTYEQYF. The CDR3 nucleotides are TGTGCCTGGACCCTAGGTACCTACGAGCAGTACTTC.

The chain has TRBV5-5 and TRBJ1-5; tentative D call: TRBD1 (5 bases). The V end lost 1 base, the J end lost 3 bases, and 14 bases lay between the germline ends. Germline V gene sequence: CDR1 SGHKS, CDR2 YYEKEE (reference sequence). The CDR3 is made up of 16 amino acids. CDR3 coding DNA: TGTGCCAGCAGCTTGTCCGCCAGGGATGTCAATCAGCCCCAGCATTTT. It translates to CASSLSARDVNQPQHF.

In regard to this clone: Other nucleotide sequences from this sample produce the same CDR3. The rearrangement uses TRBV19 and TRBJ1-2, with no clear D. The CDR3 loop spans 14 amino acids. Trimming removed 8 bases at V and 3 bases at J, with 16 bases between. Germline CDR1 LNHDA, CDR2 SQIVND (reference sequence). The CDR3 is CASSITGGDYGYTF. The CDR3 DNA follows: TGTGCCAGTTCCATAACCGGTGGTGACTATGGCTACACCTTC. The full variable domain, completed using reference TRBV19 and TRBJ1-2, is DGGITQSPKYLFRKEGQNVTLSCEQNLNHDAMYWYRQDPGQGLRLIYYSQIVNDFQKGDIAEGYSVSREKKESFPLTVTSAQKNPTAFYLCASSITGGDYGYTFGSGTRLTVV.

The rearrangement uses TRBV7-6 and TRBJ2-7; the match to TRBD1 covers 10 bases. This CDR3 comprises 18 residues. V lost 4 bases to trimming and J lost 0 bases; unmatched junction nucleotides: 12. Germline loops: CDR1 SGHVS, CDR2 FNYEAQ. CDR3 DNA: TGTGCCAGCAGCTCATCAAACCCGGGACAGGGGTCCTCCTACGAGCAGTACTTC. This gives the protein CASSSSNPGQGSSYEQYF.

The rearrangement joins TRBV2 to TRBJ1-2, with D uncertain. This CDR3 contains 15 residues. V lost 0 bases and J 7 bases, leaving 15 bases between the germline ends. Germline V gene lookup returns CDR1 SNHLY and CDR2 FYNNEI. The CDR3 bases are TGTGCCAGCAGTGAAGCGCCCGGGGAGCGGGGTGGCTACACCTTC. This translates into CASSEAPGERGGYTF.